This T cell receptor (beta chain) was retrieved from a study of cytomegalovirus exposure and HLA in healthy donors (TCRdb year 2017). About the study as a whole: According to an earlier analysis of a few hundred of the donors, about 190 million T cells yielded some 110 million unique TCR beta sequences and about 300 Gb of sequence data. Around 320 gigabases of sequencing data and 70 million to 100 million unique TCR sequences were included in an early release covering several hundred HLA-typed donors. The genetic ancestry cluster associated with self-reported Caucasian donors included about four fifths of the 300 to 400 genotyped donors. The study aimed to test whether cataloging public T cell receptors could reveal signatures of past pathogen exposure. The T cell repertoires of around 730 subjects were profiled by immunosequencing and related to cytomegalovirus serostatus. A separate validation cohort of roughly 110 different subjects was used in addition to the approximately 700-subject first cohort. High-throughput TCR immunosequencing, statistical association of individual TCRs with disease status, and machine learning were combined to predict cytomegalovirus infection status. A later analysis re-examined previously published TCR beta repertoires from more than 650 donors and added high-resolution HLA genotyping to investigate patterns of TCR occurrence. The later analysis used no new phenotypic data to find candidate immune exposures, relying instead on TCR beta sequences and their occurrence across donors. In an earlier analysis of 500 to 650 of the donors, high-throughput TCR beta sequencing was used to judge whether each TCR beta V gene segment behaved as functional or pseudogenic. Donor age, sex, ethnicity and CMV serostatus were collected together with the repertoire data. A later genetic analysis took genome-wide SNP genotypes for about three fifths of the 666 donors and used that subset as a discovery cohort. All discovery cohort repertoires had been generated using a single sequencing platform. Class I and class II HLA loci were covered by the typing at four-digit resolution. The number of donors typed differed by locus, with 629-630 for A, B, C, DRB1 and DQB1, more than 500 for DQA1, approximately 570 for DPA1, and around 430 for DPB1. About five DR-DQ haplotypes were treated as single units for association and clustering because of strong linkage in the cohort. Across some 400 genotyped donors of the cohort, an average of roughly 250,000 unique TCR beta nucleotide sequences per donor were sequenced, and 15% to 20% of those sequences were non-productive.

Looking up the germline V gene yields CDR1 MNHEY and CDR2 SVGAGI. V and J are trimmed by 3 bases and 9 bases, and the gene matches miss 7 bases of the junction. Its CDR3 holds 15 amino acids, cysteine through phenylalanine. Only the CDR3 DNA is retained, 45 bases long and in frame from the first base. The library relied on the immunoSEQ multiplex PCR assay. A mixture of 60 forward primers for TCR Vbeta segments and 13 reverse primers for TCR Jbeta segments was used in the multiplex PCR. The CDR3 region of rearranged TCR beta genes was amplified from genomic DNA with a multiplex PCR assay. On the Illumina HiSeq System, the amplified TCR beta libraries were sequenced as 87-base-pair reads. The published analysis was carried out like this. A later analysis tallied roughly 76 million unique TCR beta chains across the 600 to 700 repertoires, and approximately 11 million of those chains were shared by two or more donors. Raw reads were error-corrected and collapsed into unique sequences by a nearest-neighbor algorithm in which closely related sequences were merged to remove PCR and sequencing errors. To assign V, D and J gene segments, CDR3 sequences were aligned to IMGT reference sequences. For a sequence to be retained, a match of at least six nucleotides to both a V gene segment and a J gene segment was required. A rearrangement was called productive if the CDR3 had no stop codons and remained in frame with V and J, and every other rearrangement was called non-productive. Following IMGT convention, CDR3 was defined as the stretch from the second conserved V-encoded cysteine to the conserved J-encoded phenylalanine. In an earlier analysis of approximately 590 of the donors, sequences lacking an unambiguous match to a single V gene segment were excluded. An earlier analysis of a few hundred of the donors classified V segments as functional when productive rearrangements were above 56.7% and as segregating when the standard deviation between donors was above 5%. To diagnose cytomegalovirus status from the catalog of TCR beta chain sequences, a statistical classification framework was built. In a later analysis, TCR nucleotide sequences were compared against IMGT/GENE-DB human TR gene sequences so that V and J genes could be assigned. Using the TCRdist pipeline, a later analysis assigned CDR3 sequences along with most-parsimonious VDJ recombination scenarios. A later analysis defined each TCR beta chain by its CDR3 amino acid sequence plus V-gene family, and excluded reads lacking a unique V-gene family. As a way to deal with suspected cross-contamination and a sequencing artifact, a later analysis dropped approximately 570 nucleotide sequences that were highly shared and had low generation probability. A later analysis calculated a clonal expansion index for each public chain from normalized within-repertoire ranks of inferred template counts. Generation probabilities in a later analysis came from a VDJ recombination model fitted to out-of-frame rearrangements, and those results were checked against IGoR. In a later analysis, hypergeometric tests were used to score TCR-TCR, TCR-HLA and TCR-CMV co-occurrence, with a repertoire-size bias correction applied to TCR pairs. In a later analysis, false discovery rates were estimated by permuting HLA or CMV assignments 20 times. A later analysis grouped co-occurring TCRs with DBSCAN, adding TCRdist sequence similarity when clustering within HLA-allele-positive subsets. Repertoires with fewer than 30,000 or more than 120,000 public chains were left out of co-occurrence clustering, as were several repertoires with anomalous nucleotide sharing. The table comes from immuneACCESS by way of TCRdb, which keeps in-frame sequences with V and J called. Part of the clones is missing from these tables; in studies checked, under half for an unresolved V gene and the rest for unknown reasons. V and J calls and clone size are those listed in that table; D and trimming were worked out from the DNA. This sample gives around 200,000 clones in total; roughly 60% of them show up just once. Around 3.2% of the sample comes from the top ten.

The cohort was made up of approximately 670 healthy bone marrow donors. At the time of sampling, every cohort member was nominally healthy, though immune exposures that went unrecorded were likely present. The donor tested CMV seronegative and was one of the 352 seronegative cohort members. A peripheral blood sample was collected from each donor, and TCR beta sequencing was performed on peripheral blood mononuclear cells. The Qiagen DNeasy Blood Extraction Kit was used to extract genomic DNA from the blood cell samples. What the study reported, not specific to this receptor: A cluster of highly shared sequence variants was judged likely to be a technical artifact of the sequencing pipeline. Compared with equally common non-associated chains, HLA-associated TCR beta chains in a later analysis were more clonally expanded and had lower generation probabilities. According to a later analysis, parvovirus B19, influenza, CMV and Epstein-Barr virus appeared linked to several top co-occurrence clusters. Broadly in line with IMGT annotations, most TCR beta V segments showed up in productive rearrangements about 87% or about 30% of the time in an earlier analysis of about 500 of the donors. It was suggested by the authors that the approach could potentially be generalized to other disease states and immunological phenotypes. Because HLA typing was missing for some donors at each locus, association tests included only the typed subset. A total of fewer than 200 TCR beta chains were listed by the study as associated with cytomegalovirus. The classifier was reported to diagnose cytomegalovirus status with high specificity and sensitivity in both the original and validation cohorts. A later genetic analysis reported fewer N-insertions in productive TCRs among donors in an Asian-associated ancestry cluster than the roughly 700-donor mean. Most CMV-associated TCR beta chains appeared to be HLA-restricted in a later analysis, and the HLA associations seemed to be driven largely by CMV exposure. Some IMGT-functional V segments, including TRBV6-2 and TRBV6-3, could not be distinguished by the 87-base-pair reads and were therefore excluded. Correlated functional status among segregating V segments might be attributable to linkage disequilibrium, but an unknown experimental factor could not be ruled out. Because counts were too low, about 17 rarely observed V segments, including chromosome 9 orphons, were excluded from the earlier analysis of several hundred of the donors. The cohort was sequenced for TCR beta chains only, and without alpha or paired-chain data the features that could be detected were limited. Presence/absence analyses assumed roughly uniform sequencing depth across donors, an assumption that may not hold. A later analysis found that TCR association rates varied across HLA loci, with DRB1 alleles showing the most associated TCRs and HLA-C alleles the fewest. A few of the identified cytomegalovirus-associated TCR beta chains were confirmed in vitro to be specific for cytomegalovirus antigens. V-gene and J-gene trimming of TCR beta chains was associated with a missense DCLRE1C variant in a later genetic analysis, and the association was replicated in an independent cohort. A further reported finding was that TCR beta sequences accurately predicted the HLA-A and HLA-B alleles for most subjects in the first cohort. Across donors, most TCR sequences were observed very rarely, whereas some public TCRs were present in many individuals. When HLA alleles, especially DR and DQ, strongly co-occurred, attributing TCR associations to individual alleles was difficult. CMV serostatus was the only immune exposure information available for the cohort. At a false discovery rate of 0.05, a later analysis linked approximately 18,000 TCR beta sequences to specific HLA alleles.

This clone was picked up one time. This receptor's antigen is unknown. Base qualities are missing; no much larger clone stands one base away. The TCR was taken from a man aged 40-49 years in good health and CMV-seronegative. Sequenced material: PBMCs. Recombination joined TRBV6-5 with TRBJ2-1; 11 junctional bases match TRBD1. The nucleotide sequence reads as follows: TGTGCCAGCAGTTATCAAGGACAGGGGGCAGGTGAGCAGTTCTTC. Translated, this gives CASSYQGQGAGEQFF.